One sample yielded the 15 T cell receptor beta chains listed below, sequenced in a study of shared clonotypes between healthy human individuals. Naive CD8 cells comprised CD45RO-negative, CCR7-positively selected cells, excluding terminally differentiated effector memory CD45RA+ cells. TCRdb's table, derived via immunoSEQ multiplex PCR, lists solely in-frame clones and lacks some. This table has about 2 million clones, over 85% appearing once. Sequencing input: naive CD8+ T cells sorted from blood. The source of these receptors is a young man in good health.

This clone showed up just a few times. The chain joins TRBV15 to TRBJ2-7, with D perhaps being TRBD1 or TRBD2 (5 bases each). V was shortened by 8 bases and J by 2 bases, with 10 bases between the two germline ends. This CDR3 is 12 amino acids long. Germline-derived CDR1 and CDR2 are LNHNV and YYDKDF (reference sequence). For the CDR3, the DNA is TGTGCCACCGGGACCGGGGCCTACGAGCAGTACTTC. It codes for CATGTGAYEQYF.

The CDR3 reads CASSLQGASGELFF. CDR3 in DNA: TGTGCCAGCAGTTTACAGGGGGCCAGCGGGGAGCTGTTTTTT. The chain is built from TRBV27 and TRBJ2-2; 8 nucleotides agree with TRBD1. Germline CDR1 is MNHEY and CDR2 is SMNVEV (reference sequence). V trimming: 2 bases; J trimming: 7 bases; junction bases outside the gene matches: 3. There are 14 residues in the CDR3.

As to this clone: Other DNA sequences in the same sample also yield this CDR3. CDR3: CASWDRGYEQYF. The CDR3, as DNA: TGTGCCAGCTGGGACAGGGGATACGAGCAGTACTTC. The genes are TRBV28 and TRBJ2-7; 10 positions agree with TRBD1. CDR1 MDHEN and CDR2 SYDVKM come from the germline V gene. The CDR3 is made up of 12 amino acids. Germline trimming cut 8 bases from V and 4 bases from J; bases unmatched to any gene: 2.

A remark on this clone: Compared with germline, one end of the junction differs, possibly owing to a read error. The V gene is TRBV7-7, the J gene TRBJ2-5; the match to TRBD1 covers 8 bases. Germline CDR1 reads SSHAT; CDR2 reads FNYEAQ (reference sequence). This CDR3 spans 14 amino acids. The CDR3 region has the DNA TGTGCTAGCAGCATGACAGGGGCCCAAGAGACCCAGTACTTC. Translating it yields CASSMTGAQETQYF.

CDR3 loop: CASGSAYEQYF. In DNA form, the CDR3 reads TGTGCCAGCGGGTCAGCCTACGAGCAGTACTTC. This chain connects TRBV6-6 to TRBJ2-7; D gene uncertain. CDR3 length: 11 residues. Germline assignment: CDR1 MNHNY and CDR2 SVGAGI (reference sequence). The V and J ends lost 8 bases and 2 bases respectively, with 7 bases between them.

CDR3 region: CASSRHAGGVAKNIQYF. The CDR3 nucleotides read TGTGCCAGCAGCAGACACGCCGGTGGGGTGGCCAAAAACATTCAGTACTTC. The chain couples TRBV5-4 to TRBJ2-4; D not certain. CDR3 length: 17 residues. The V gene's germline CDR1 is SGHNT and CDR2 YYREEE (reference sequence). Between the trimmed V and J ends, which lost 4 bases and 1 base, there was a span of 18 bases.

The chain carries TRBV19 and TRBJ2-1; the D gene is possibly TRBD1 (5 bases). CDR3 length equals 19 residues. Between the trimmed V and J ends, which lost 3 bases and 6 bases, there was a span of 27 bases. CDR1 is LNHDA and CDR2 is SQIVND in the germline V gene (reference sequence). For the CDR3, the DNA is TGTGCCAGTAGTATTGAGAGACAGTACCCTGCAATGACGGGCAATGAGCAGTTCTTC. Its protein product is CASSIERQYPAMTGNEQFF.

Of note for this clone: At the DNA level, this CDR3 is encoded by other sequences in the same sample as well. This rearrangement joins TRBV4-1 to TRBJ2-7, with TRBD1 identical over 7 bases. CDR3 size: 15 residues. V trimming: 1 base; J trimming: 4 bases; junction bases outside the gene matches: 7. CDR1 and CDR2 from the germline V gene are MGHRA and YSYEKL. CDR3 nucleotides: TGCGCCAGCAGCCAAGTGAGAACAGGGGTTTACGAGCAGTACTTC. Its translation is CASSQVRTGVYEQYF.

The chain employs TRBV9 and TRBJ2-1; 9 bases are a match to TRBD2. This CDR3 spans 19 amino acids. After removal of 2 bases from V and 9 bases from J, the junction contained 21 bases not matched to a gene. Germline V gene lookup returns CDR1 SGDLS and CDR2 YYNGEE. The CDR3 DNA reads as TGTGCCAGCAGCGTGGGACGTATGGTAGCGGGAGAGAAAAACTTTGAGCAGTTCTTC. It translates to CASSVGRMVAGEKNFEQFF.

The chain recombines TRBV6-5 with TRBJ1-2; D unresolved. Germline values: CDR1 MNHEY, CDR2 SVGAGI. The CDR3 is 14 residues long. V was cut by 5 bases and J by 6 bases, with 16 bases left in between. The CDR3, as DNA: TGTGCCAGCAGTGGCCCCGGGTGGCCTAATGGCTACACCTTC. As protein: CASSGPGWPNGYTF.

This chain joins TRBV6-5 and TRBJ2-7; TRBD1 agrees at 8 bases. Germline lookup yields CDR1 MNHEY and CDR2 SVGAGI. With V trimmed by 6 bases and J by 6 bases, 4 bases remained unmatched. The CDR3 extends over 12 amino acids. The CDR3 sequence: CASSTTGGEQYF. The CDR3 DNA reads as TGTGCCAGCAGCACAACAGGGGGCGAGCAGTACTTC.

The rearrangement links TRBV6-1 to TRBJ2-7; D unclear. The CDR3 has 15 residues. Per germline, CDR1 MNHNS and CDR2 SASEGT. Trimming pared 3 bases from V and 3 bases from J, leaving 15 bases between. The CDR3 DNA follows: TGTGCCAGCAGTGAGGTTTTAAGTTGGGTCTACGAGCAGTACTTC. Translated, it gives CASSEVLSWVYEQYF.

This sequence joins TRBV4-3 and TRBJ2-3, with no clear D. From germline, CDR1 is LGHNA and CDR2 YSLEER. V was shortened by 0 bases and J by 0 bases, with 7 bases between the two germline ends. The CDR3 length is 15 residues. The CDR3 DNA follows: TGCGCCAGCAGCCAAGATATTTTCAGCACAGATACGCAGTATTTT. This sequence encodes CASSQDIFSTDTQYF.

Details on this clone: Other DNA sequences in this specimen translate into the identical CDR3. The chain combines TRBV6-5 with TRBJ2-3; D remains ambiguous. The CDR3 extends over 14 amino acids. Germline V CDR1 and CDR2: MNHEY, SVGAGI. The germline V and J ends were trimmed by 0 bases and 2 bases, with 6 bases remaining between them. The CDR3 DNA sequence: TGTGCCAGCAGTTACTCGGGTGCCACAGATACGCAGTATTTT. Translating it yields CASSYSGATDTQYF.

The V call is TRBV9, the J call TRBJ2-7, with 8 bases identical to TRBD1. Germline loops: CDR1 SGDLS, CDR2 YYNGEE. The CDR3 is 15 amino acids. With V trimmed by 0 bases and J by 4 bases, 6 bases remained unmatched. The CDR3 sequence: CASSVEGTGEYEQYF. As DNA, the CDR3 is TGTGCCAGCAGCGTAGAAGGGACAGGAGAGTACGAGCAGTACTTC.